The sequence of this TCR beta chain was determined in a study of cytomegalovirus exposure and HLA in healthy donors (dated 2017 in TCRdb). Concerning the study at large: An earlier analysis of approximately 640 of the donors reported more than 250 Gb of sequence data and 120 million or so unique TCR beta sequences from about 179 million T cells. An early release that covered fewer than 750 HLA-typed donors contained around 300 gigabases of sequencing data and tens of millions of unique TCR sequences. Of the 398 genotyped donors, 65% to 90% fell in the genetic ancestry cluster associated with self-reported Caucasian donors. The aim of the study was to test whether cataloging public T cell receptors could identify signatures of past pathogen exposure. The T cell repertoires of around 730 subjects were profiled by immunosequencing and related to cytomegalovirus serostatus. Along with the approximately 620-subject first cohort, a separate validation cohort of over 90 different subjects was used. High-throughput TCR immunosequencing, statistical association of individual TCRs with disease status, and machine learning were combined to predict cytomegalovirus infection status. In a later analysis, previously published TCR beta repertoires from some 640 donors were re-analyzed and high-resolution HLA genotyping was added so that TCR occurrence patterns could be studied. The later analysis used no new phenotypic data to find candidate immune exposures, relying instead on TCR beta sequences and their occurrence across donors. An earlier analysis of 587 of the donors used high-throughput TCR beta sequencing to judge whether each TCR beta V gene segment behaved as functional or pseudogenic. Donor age, sex, ethnicity and CMV serostatus were compiled alongside the repertoire data. In a later genetic analysis, genome-wide SNP genotypes for about 60% of the 666 donors were used, and that subset was treated as a discovery cohort. All discovery cohort repertoires had been generated using a single sequencing platform. HLA typing covered class I and class II loci at four-digit resolution. Typing coverage varied by locus: roughly 629-630 donors for A, B, C, DRB1 and DQB1; more than 500 for DQA1; nearly 610 for DPA1; roughly 470 for DPB1. Because of strong linkage in the cohort, a handful of DR-DQ haplotypes were treated as single units for association and clustering. Across 300 to 400 genotyped donors of the cohort, an average of approximately 240,000 unique TCR beta nucleotide sequences per donor were sequenced, and about a sixth of those sequences were non-productive. Overall results and qualifications from the work: Cytomegalovirus status was reported to be diagnosed by the classifier with high specificity and sensitivity in both the original and validation cohorts. A cluster of highly shared sequence variants was judged likely to be a technical artifact of the sequencing pipeline. In a later analysis, TCR association rates were found to vary across HLA loci, with the most associated TCRs seen for DRB1 alleles and the fewest for HLA-C alleles. The study listed approximately 160 TCR beta chains as associated with cytomegalovirus. The authors suggested that the approach could potentially be extended to other disease states and immunological phenotypes. In a later analysis, most CMV-associated TCR beta chains were found to appear HLA-restricted, with HLA associations seemingly driven largely by CMV exposure. A further reported finding was that TCR beta sequences accurately predicted the HLA-A and HLA-B alleles for most subjects in the first cohort. A later genetic analysis associated a missense DCLRE1C variant with V-gene and J-gene trimming of TCR beta chains, and an independent cohort replicated the association. In a later analysis, HLA-associated TCR beta chains showed more clonal expansion and lower generation probabilities than non-associated chains that were equally common. A later analysis associated 16,951 TCR beta sequences with specific HLA alleles at a false discovery rate of 0.05. Roughly uniform sequencing depth across donors was assumed in presence/absence analyses, although this assumption may not hold. Strong co-occurrence of HLA alleles, especially DR and DQ, made assigning TCR associations to individual alleles difficult. While some public TCRs were present in many individuals, most TCR sequences turned up only very rarely across donors. Because HLA typing was missing for some donors at each locus, association tests included only the typed subset. Compared with the 666-donor mean, donors in an Asian-associated ancestry cluster had fewer N-insertions in productive TCRs, according to a later genetic analysis. The earlier analysis of approximately 590 of the donors excluded some 16 rarely observed V segments, including chromosome 9 orphons, because counts were too low. Some IMGT-functional V segments, including TRBV6-2 and TRBV6-3, could not be told apart with the 87-base-pair reads, so those segments were excluded. A later analysis reported that several top co-occurrence clusters appeared linked to parvovirus B19, influenza, CMV and Epstein-Barr virus. Correlated functional status among segregating V segments might reflect linkage disequilibrium, but an unknown experimental factor could not be ruled out. This cohort had only TCR beta chains sequenced, and the lack of alpha or paired-chain data limited which features could be detected. In vitro tests confirmed that a few of the cytomegalovirus-associated TCR beta chains recognize cytomegalovirus antigens. Broadly in line with IMGT annotations, most TCR beta V segments showed up in productive rearrangements about 87% or about 30% of the time in an earlier analysis of around 550 of the donors. The only immune exposure information available for the cohort was CMV serostatus.

Of note for this clone: Its antigen is currently not known. Base qualities are not recorded, but no much larger clone differs from it by a single base.

The cohort consisted of fewer than 700 healthy bone marrow donors. All cohort members were sampled while nominally healthy, although unrecorded immune exposures were likely present. The donor tested CMV seropositive and was one of the 289 seropositive cohort members. Every donor gave a peripheral blood sample, and the peripheral blood mononuclear cells from that sample were used for TCR beta sequencing. Genomic DNA was extracted from the blood cell samples with the Qiagen DNeasy Blood Extraction Kit. In the germline V gene, CDR1 corresponds to ENHRY and CDR2 to SYGVKD. The CDR3 runs 15 amino acids, cysteine and phenylalanine included. The entry retains the CDR3 DNA only, 45 bases that are in frame from base 1. V gives up 5 bases and J gives up 4 bases, and the segment between their germline ends measures 15 bases. The library was prepared using the immunoSEQ multiplex PCR assay. The multiplex PCR relied on a mix of 60 forward primers for TCR Vbeta segments and 13 reverse primers for TCR Jbeta segments. The CDR3 region of rearranged TCR beta genes was amplified from genomic DNA by a multiplex PCR assay. The Illumina HiSeq System was used to sequence the amplified TCR beta libraries as 87-base-pair reads. Per the source publication's procedure: A later analysis tallied roughly 80 million unique TCR beta chains across the 666 repertoires, and about 10 million of those chains were shared by two or more donors. A nearest-neighbor algorithm error-corrected the raw reads and collapsed the reads into unique sequences, merging closely related sequences to remove PCR and sequencing errors. Alignment of CDR3 sequences to IMGT reference sequences was used to assign V, D and J gene segments. For a sequence to be retained, a match of at least six nucleotides was required to both a V gene segment and a J gene segment. Rearrangements were classified as productive when the CDR3 lacked stop codons and remained in frame with V and J, and all other rearrangements were classified as non-productive. Following IMGT convention, CDR3 was defined as the stretch from the second conserved V-encoded cysteine to the conserved J-encoded phenylalanine. In an earlier analysis of around 570 of the donors, sequences lacking an unambiguous match to a single V gene segment were excluded. In an earlier analysis of some 590 of the donors, V segments were called functional above 56.7% productive rearrangements and were called segregating when the between-donor standard deviation exceeded 5%. To diagnose cytomegalovirus status from the catalog of TCR beta chain sequences, a statistical classification framework was built. In a later analysis, TCR nucleotide sequences were compared against IMGT/GENE-DB human TR gene sequences so that V and J genes could be assigned. Using the TCRdist pipeline, a later analysis assigned CDR3 sequences along with most-parsimonious VDJ recombination scenarios. A later analysis defined each TCR beta chain by its CDR3 amino acid sequence plus V-gene family, and excluded reads lacking a unique V-gene family. To address suspected cross-contamination and a sequencing artifact, a later analysis removed around 590 highly shared, low-generation-probability nucleotide sequences. In a later analysis, a clonal expansion index was calculated for each public chain from normalized within-repertoire ranks of inferred template counts. In a later analysis, generation probabilities were computed using a VDJ recombination model fitted to out-of-frame rearrangements, and the results were checked against IGoR. A later analysis scored TCR-TCR, TCR-HLA and TCR-CMV co-occurrence with hypergeometric tests, applying a repertoire-size bias correction to TCR pairs. A later analysis estimated false discovery rates by permuting HLA or CMV assignments 20 times. In a later analysis, co-occurring TCRs were grouped using DBSCAN, with TCRdist sequence similarity added in when clustering inside HLA-allele-positive subsets. For co-occurrence clustering, repertoires with fewer than 30,000 or more than 120,000 public chains were excluded, along with roughly 5 repertoires with anomalous nucleotide sharing. The table comes from immuneACCESS by way of TCRdb, which keeps in-frame sequences with V and J called. Part of the clones is missing from these tables; in studies checked, under half for an unresolved V gene and the rest for unknown reasons. V and J calls and clone size follow that table, whereas D and trimming were derived from the DNA. The sample table holds some 160,000 clones, of which about 80% were seen once. The ten largest clones represent around 2.3% of the sample.

This clonotype was sampled from a man in his forties or fifties in good health and CMV-seropositive. The receptor chain draws on TRBV10-3 and TRBJ2-1; a weak D assignment points to TRBD1 (6 bases agree). The sequencing sample was made of PBMCs. The CDR3 reads as follows: CAISLSGDRYNEQFF. At the DNA level, the sequence is TGTGCCATCAGTCTATCAGGGGATAGATACAATGAGCAGTTCTTC.